The clone carrying this T cell receptor beta chain was recorded once. Its antigen is currently unknown. V lost 0 bases to trimming and J lost 7 bases, with 20 bases between them. Germline CDR1 is SGHTA and CDR2 is FQGTGA. The CDR3 contains 17 residues. RNA was isolated and reverse transcribed to cDNA, the sequencing template. Profiling relied on immunoSEQ multiplex PCR, and the TCRdb table lists in-frame clones only, not all of them. The profile covers tens of thousands of clones, with roughly 60% appearing a single time and approximately 15% taken by the ten largest. The sample is drawn from a study of CD8+ T cells in alopecia areata. The wider study: Once tofacitinib had been taken for 6 to 18 months, 6 months off drug followed. Regarding the study as a whole: Greater clonality was observed in lesional scalp samples, especially alopecia totalis/universalis, versus normal scalp. Scalp samples also contribute reads from the resident alphabeta T cells found in normal skin. The study found TCR sharing across patients less clear than in mice, possibly for HLA reasons.

This clonotype originated in a human donor with alopecia areata. V usage is TRBV7-3 and J usage is TRBJ2-3; weak D call: TRBD2 (6 bases). The input for sequencing was CD8+ T cells sorted from blood, taken at week 0. CDR3 sequence reads: CASSLTSLALPSNTQYF. The CDR3 bases are TGTGCCAGCAGCTTAACGAGCCTAGCGCTCCCGTCCAATACGCAGTATTTT.